These 20 T cell receptor beta chains came from one sample sequenced in a study of blood T cells in healthy people across ages. A second roughly 6 to 11 cycle PCR used barcoded and J-beta primers. TCRdb reanalysed the 5' RACE reads using MiXCR and keeps one entry per CDR3 protein. The profile shows 700,000 or so distinct CDR3 sequences, about 20% of them singletons. The specimen was blood. The source of these receptors is a man in his 70s in good health.

This clonotype occurred many times. The chain links TRBV7-2 to TRBJ2-3; tentatively, D is TRBD2 (6 bases). The V gene's germline CDR1 is SGHTA and CDR2 FQGNSA. The CDR3 has 14 residues. With 6 bases removed from V and 0 bases from J, the gap between germline ends came to 10 bases. The CDR3 bases are TGTGCCAGCAGGCCGGGACTCAGCACAGATACGCAGTATTTT. Amino acid sequence: CASRPGLSTDTQYF.

The gene calls are TRBV5-1 and TRBJ2-1, with 12 bases aligning to TRBD2. CDR3 length: 16 residues. Germline-derived CDR1 and CDR2 are SGHRS and YFSETQ. The ends lost 4 bases at V and 7 bases at J; junction bases unmatched: 9. The CDR3 is CASSPVLAGGGNEQFF. The CDR3, as DNA: TGCGCCAGCAGCCCAGTACTAGCGGGAGGCGGGAATGAGCAGTTCTTC. The complete variable domain, with remaining parts taken from reference TRBV5-1 and TRBJ2-1, reads KAGVTQTPRYLIKTRGQQVTLSCSPISGHRSVSWYQQTPGQGLQFLFEYFSETQRNKGNFPGRFSGRQFSNSRSEMNVSTLELGDSALYLCASSPVLAGGGNEQFFGPGTRLTVL.

V gene TRBV10-3 combines with J gene TRBJ2-3; D gene uncertain. Germline assignment: CDR1 ENHRY and CDR2 SYGVKD. CDR3 length: 15 residues. V lost 0 bases and J 1 base, leaving 8 bases between the germline ends. The chain's CDR3 is CAISESQHGTDTQYF. The CDR3 coding sequence is TGTGCCATCAGTGAGTCACAGCATGGCACAGATACGCAGTATTTT.

This clonotype was seen a handful of times. The genes are TRBV25-1 and TRBJ1-4; maybe TRBD1 (6 bases). The germline CDR1 and CDR2 sequences are MGHDK and SYGVNS. V was clipped by 2 bases and J by 1 base, with 8 bases between them. The CDR3 is 15 residues long. CDR3 sequence reads: CASSEVGQTNEKLFF. The DNA for the CDR3 is TGTGCCAGCAGTGAAGTGGGACAAACTAATGAAAAACTGTTTTTT.

This clonotype has ten or more counts. The CDR3 DNA reads TGCAGCGTCGTTGGGCTAAATAAAAACATTCAGTACTTC. Translation gives CSVVGLNKNIQYF. The chain is built from TRBV29-1 and TRBJ2-4; no clear D. Trimming took 6 bases from V and 4 from J, leaving 13 bases between them. This CDR3 region has 13 residues. Germline values: CDR1 SQVTM, CDR2 ANQGSEA.

This clonotype has more than one count but fewer than ten. J is TRBJ1-4 and V is TRBV7-2; D gene unclear. V was cut by 5 bases and J by 8 bases, with 15 bases left in between. The CDR3 is made up of 14 amino acids. Germline assignment: CDR1 SGHTA and CDR2 FQGNSA. This CDR3 reads CASSPFREGEKLFF. The DNA for the CDR3 is TGTGCCAGCAGCCCATTCCGGGAGGGCGAAAAACTGTTTTTT.

The chain couples TRBV10-2 to TRBJ2-1; either TRBD1 or TRBD2 may fit D (5 bases each). CDR3 length: 14 amino acids. The germline V and J ends were trimmed by 6 bases and 7 bases, with 16 bases remaining between them. CDR1 WSHSY and CDR2 SAAADI come from the germline V gene. CDR3 in amino acids: CASSSGTRPNEQFF. The CDR3 bases are TGCGCCAGCAGCTCCGGGACCCGACCGAATGAGCAGTTCTTC.

The sample holds many counts of this clonotype. The chain links TRBV27 to TRBJ1-1, with 8 positions matching TRBD1. This CDR3 is 13 amino acids long. CDR1 MNHEY and CDR2 SMNVEV come from the germline V gene (reference sequence). V dropped 6 bases and J dropped 5; count of bases not matched to a gene: 5. The CDR3 DNA reads as TGTGCCAGCAGCTATACAGGGGGGACTGAAGCTTTCTTT. It translates to CASSYTGGTEAFF.

This clonotype has a handful of counts. V gene TRBV29-1 combines with J gene TRBJ2-5; 9 bases are shared with TRBD2. The CDR3 extends over 14 amino acids. J was trimmed by 9 bases and V by 2 bases; bases with no gene match: 10. The germline gives CDR1 SQVTM, CDR2 ANQGSEA. The CDR3 loop is CSVERAGGAQSQYF. The CDR3 DNA is TGCAGCGTTGAACGGGCGGGAGGGGCTCAGTCCCAGTACTTC. Complete variable domain (other parts from reference TRBV29-1 and TRBJ2-5): SAVISQKPSRDICQRGTSLTIQCQVDSQVTMMFWYRQQPGQSLTLIATANQGSEATYESGFVIDKFPISRPNLTFSTLTVSNMSPEDSSIYLCSVERAGGAQSQYFGPGTRLLVL.

The chain links TRBV5-1 to TRBJ2-5; 7 nucleotides agree with TRBD1. This CDR3 has 14 residues. Germline trimming cut 8 bases from V and 6 bases from J; bases unmatched to any gene: 13. In germline, CDR1 is SGHRS, CDR2 YFSETQ. CDR3 sequence: CASRPGQSFQTQYF. The CDR3, as DNA: TGCGCCAGTCGGCCGGGACAGTCTTTCCAGACCCAGTACTTC.

This clonotype was found a few times. The J gene is TRBJ2-7, the V gene TRBV10-3; no clear D. Trimming shortened V by 8 bases and J by 3 bases, and 14 bases separated the two germline ends. This CDR3 is built from 13 residues. Per germline, CDR1 ENHRY and CDR2 SYGVKD. The CDR3 DNA is TGTGCCATCTCCTCCGGACCCGACTACGAGCAGTACGTC. This encodes CAISSGPDYEQYV.

Regarding this clonotype: Its ends do not fully match the called genes, so a read error is possible. The chain carries TRBV3-1 and TRBJ1-5; D unclear. The CDR3 sequence is 14 residues long. Per germline, CDR1 LGHDT and CDR2 YNNKEL (reference sequence). CDR3: CASSQANIGQPQHF. The CDR3, as DNA: TGCGCCAGCAGCCAAGCAAACATTGGCCAGCCCCAGCATTTT.

This sequence joins TRBV5-1 and TRBJ2-3, with TRBD2 matching 7 bases. V shed 0 bases, J shed 2 bases, and the junction held 3 bases outside the gene matches. This CDR3 is 15 amino acids long. CDR1 and CDR2 from the germline V gene are SGHRS and YFSETQ. CDR3 DNA: TGCGCCAGCAGCTTGGATCTAGCGGACACAGATACGCAGTATTTT. Translating it yields CASSLDLADTDTQYF.

The chain couples TRBV9 to TRBJ2-5; 7 bases match TRBD2. The CDR3 consists of 12 residues. After removal of 8 bases from V and 5 bases from J, the junction contained 6 bases not matched to a gene. Germline V lookup: CDR1 SGDLS, CDR2 YYNGEE. In DNA form, the CDR3 reads TGTGCCAGTGCACGGGAGGCCGAGACCCAGTACTTC. Its translation: CASAREAETQYF. Full variable domain (outside the CDR3, taken from reference TRBV9 and TRBJ2-5): DSGVTQTPKHLITATGQRVTLRCSPRSGDLSVYWYQQSLDQGLQFLIQYYNGEERAKGNILERFSAQQFPDLHSELNLSSLELGDSALYFCASAREAETQYFGPGTRLLVL.

The chain joins TRBV29-1 to TRBJ2-3; 10 positions match TRBD2. The V segment lost 5 bases and the J segment 3 bases; nucleotides outside the gene matches: 5. Germline lookup yields CDR1 SQVTM and CDR2 ANQGSEA. There are 14 residues in the CDR3. Here the CDR3 DNA reads TGCAGCGTTAAACTTAGCGGGAGGACAGATACGCAGTATTTT. It translates to CSVKLSGRTDTQYF.

The gene calls are TRBV7-3 and TRBJ1-1, with 11 nucleotides matching TRBD1. CDR3 size: 16 residues. Trimming took 0 bases from V and 4 from J; bases not matched to a gene: 4. CDR1 and CDR2 (germline): SGHTA, FQGTGA. The CDR3 DNA reads as TGTGCCAGCAGCTTAACCCCCGGGACAGGGGGCACTGAAGCTTTCTTT. As protein: CASSLTPGTGGTEAFF. Full variable domain (remainder filled in from reference TRBV7-3 and TRBJ1-1): GAGVSQTPSNKVTEKGKYVELRCDPISGHTALYWYRQSLGQGPEFLIYFQGTGAADDSGLPNDRFFAVRPEGSVSTLKIQRTERGDSAVYLCASSLTPGTGGTEAFFGQGTRLTVV.

The CDR3 spells CASSVGVAGGSNEQFF. In DNA form, the CDR3 reads TGTGCCAGCAGCGTAGGGGTAGCGGGGGGGTCGAATGAGCAGTTCTTC. The chain uses TRBV9 and TRBJ2-1; 11 bases match TRBD2. Unmatched junction bases numbered 6, after V lost 0 bases and J lost 7 bases. The V gene's germline CDR1 is SGDLS and CDR2 YYNGEE. This CDR3 has 16 amino acids.

There are many counts of this clonotype. This sequence joins TRBV10-2 and TRBJ2-7; TRBD2 matches at 7 bases. The germline V gene has CDR1 WSHSY and CDR2 SAAADI. J lost 0 bases, V lost 0 bases, and 2 bases had no gene match. The CDR3 loop spans 15 amino acids. The CDR3 loop is CASSESGGVSYEQYF. DNA of the CDR3: TGCGCCAGCAGTGAGTCGGGGGGGGTCTCCTACGAGCAGTACTTC.

V gene TRBV20-1 combines with J gene TRBJ2-1; D is unresolved. The J call may be wrong; the DNA end is better matched by TRBJ2-5. Per germline, CDR1 DFQATT and CDR2 SNEGSKA (reference sequence). This CDR3 spans 14 amino acids. CDR3 protein: CSARDRTPEKTQYF. DNA of the CDR3: TGCAGTGCTAGAGATCGAACACCAGAAAAGACCCAGTACTTC.

V gene TRBV9 combines with J gene TRBJ2-3; D gene unclear. V was trimmed by 3 bases and J by 0 bases, leaving 5 bases between them. Germline-derived CDR1 and CDR2 are SGDLS and YYNGEE. The CDR3 consists of 13 residues. The CDR3 region is CASSALSTDTQYF. The CDR3 DNA reads TGTGCCAGCAGCGCCCTCAGCACAGATACGCAGTATTTT.